The TCR beta chain under discussion was sequenced for a study of TIL therapy for anti-PD-1-resistant metastatic lung cancer. Points from the study as a whole: Many TIL product clones were absent from baseline tumor, suggesting clonal contraction.

Sequencing used immunoSEQ v3. Produced via immunoSEQ multiplex PCR; TCRdb's table is partial and in-frame only. Counted here are around 100,000 clones, about two thirds occurring once; the ten biggest clones make up 9.5% to 12%. As to this clone: Its antigen remains unidentified.

As to time point: pre-treatment sample, taken before nivolumab and TIL therapy. Pleural nodules or supraclavicular lymph nodes made up most of the excised metastases sampled. Progressing patients received lymphodepletion, expanded TIL infusion and IL-2. Germline CDR1 SNHLY, CDR2 FYNNEI. CDR3 length: 11 residues. V lost 2 bases to trimming and J lost 13 bases, with 9 bases between them. The rearrangement links TRBV2 to TRBJ2-1; D not certain. The sequence was obtained from a person between 25 and 80 years old with non-small cell lung cancer. The specimen was tumor tissue, collected at baseline. The CDR3 reads CASSEIVEQFF. The CDR3 nucleotides read TGTGCCAGCAGTGAAATTGTGGAACAGTTCTTC. The complete variable domain, with remaining parts taken from reference TRBV2 and TRBJ2-1, reads EPEVTQTPSHQVTQMGQEVILRCVPISNHLYFYWYRQILGQKVEFLVSFYNNEISEKSEIFDDQFSVERPDGSNFTLKIRSTKLEDSAMYFCASSEIVEQFFGPGTRLTVL.